These 25 T cell receptor beta chains originate from one sample sequenced in a study of PD-L1 blockade in urothelial cancer. Time point defined: peripheral blood 6 weeks after treatment start. Profiled with immunoSEQ multiplex PCR; TCRdb holds only in-frame clones, not every one. Of 35,000 or so clones listed, roughly 84% are singletons. The input for sequencing was PBMCs, taken around atezolizumab (anti-PD-L1) treatment. The receptors were gathered from a middle-aged man with urothelial cancer.

This clone came up a few times. The chain uses TRBV6-5 and TRBJ2-3; 10 positions agree with TRBD2. Germline V gives CDR1 MNHEY, CDR2 SVGAGI. This CDR3 comprises 16 residues. V lost 4 bases and J lost 0; bases outside the gene matches: 4. CDR3 nucleotides: TGTGCCAGCAGTTTCTTGGGACTAGCGAGCACAGATACGCAGTATTTT. It yields the protein CASSFLGLASTDTQYF.

Here the CDR3 DNA reads TGCGCCAGCAGCTTAGTCCCAGGGGCGTCGTCTGGCTACACCTTC. The encoded protein is CASSLVPGASSGYTF. The V gene is TRBV5-1, the J gene TRBJ1-2; weak D call: TRBD1 (6 bases). Germline V gives CDR1 SGHRS, CDR2 YFSETQ. The CDR3 runs to 15 residues. V dropped 2 bases and J dropped 7 bases, with 18 bases sitting between them. Based on the CDR3 plus reference TRBV5-1 and TRBJ1-2, the full variable domain is KAGVTQTPRYLIKTRGQQVTLSCSPISGHRSVSWYQQTPGQGLQFLFEYFSETQRNKGNFPGRFSGRQFSNSRSEMNVSTLELGDSALYLCASSLVPGASSGYTFGSGTRLTVV.

In this sample, this clone turned up once. The CDR3 DNA sequence: TGTGCCAGCAGGGACAGGGGCGGGGAGACCCAGTACTTC. Translation: CASRDRGGETQYF. The V gene is TRBV2, the J gene TRBJ2-5; 9 nucleotides agree with TRBD1. V shed 6 bases and J 5 bases; nucleotides not matched to a gene: 4. This CDR3 region has 13 residues. CDR1 SNHLY and CDR2 FYNNEI come from the germline V gene.

V and J are TRBV6-1 and TRBJ2-1; 11 bases map to TRBD1. Germline V gives CDR1 MNHNS, CDR2 SASEGT. The ends lost 5 bases at V and 4 bases at J; junction bases unmatched: 4. There are 15 residues in the CDR3. Here the CDR3 reads CASSPRDRGYNEQFF. The CDR3, as DNA: TGTGCCAGCAGTCCCCGGGACAGGGGGTACAATGAGCAGTTCTTC.

This sequence joins TRBV7-2 and TRBJ2-1, with D possibly matching TRBD1 (6 bases). Germline V gives CDR1 SGHTA, CDR2 FQGNSA. Trimming removed 5 bases from V and 6 bases from J, with 17 bases in between. This CDR3 contains 15 residues. The CDR3 DNA reads TGTGCCAGCAGCCCCCTAGTGGGGGCAAGCAATGAGCAGTTCTTC. Its translation: CASSPLVGASNEQFF.

This clone was detected only once. The chain recombines TRBV28 with TRBJ1-5; 7 positions match TRBD1. This CDR3 has 15 residues. J lost 7 bases, V lost 8 bases, and 14 bases had no gene match. Per germline, CDR1 MDHEN and CDR2 SYDVKM. Written as DNA, the CDR3 is TGTGCCAGCCTGGCGAGACAGGGTCTAGGGCAGCCCCAGCATTTT. Residues: CASLARQGLGQPQHF. The variable domain in full, completed from reference TRBV28 and TRBJ1-5, reads DVKVTQSSRYLVKRTGEKVFLECVQDMDHENMFWYRQDPGLGLRLIYFSYDVKMKEKGDIPEGYSVSREKKERFSLILESASTNQTSMYLCASLARQGLGQPQHFGDGTRLSIL.

This chain connects TRBV29-1 to TRBJ2-7, with TRBD2 identical over 7 bases. The V gene's germline CDR1 is SQVTM and CDR2 ANQGSEA. Trimming at V came to 5 bases and at J to 0 bases, leaving 4 bases not matched to a gene. The CDR3 spans 13 residues. DNA of the CDR3: TGCAGCGTTCTCGGCGGGAGCTCCTACGAGCAGTACTTC. Translation gives CSVLGGSSYEQYF.

The chain joins TRBV2 to TRBJ2-2, with TRBD2 matching over 7 bases. Looked up from germline, CDR1 is SNHLY and CDR2 is FYNNEI. The V segment lost 6 bases and the J segment 3 bases; nucleotides outside the gene matches: 10. This CDR3 is built from 16 residues. CDR3 coding DNA: TGTGCCAGCAGCGCGGGGGAGCCAACCCACACCGGGGAGCTGTTTTTT. Translating it yields CASSAGEPTHTGELFF.

This clone was detected once. V is TRBV19 and J is TRBJ1-4, with 8 bases identical to TRBD1. The CDR3 extends over 14 amino acids. Trimming cost V 7 bases and J 7 bases; bases outside gene matches: 8. Per the germline V gene, CDR1 is LNHDA and CDR2 is SQIVND (reference sequence). CDR3 in amino acids: CASKPGTGGEKLFF. The CDR3, as DNA: TGTGCCAGTAAACCCGGGACAGGAGGTGAAAAACTGTTTTTT.

This chain connects TRBV4-3 to TRBJ2-3; 7 bases line up with TRBD1. With 1 base clipped from V and 1 base from J, the junction kept 5 bases outside the gene matches. From germline, CDR1 is LGHNA and CDR2 YSLEER. The CDR3 is 16 residues long. This chain's CDR3 is CASSQGNTGGTDTQYF. As DNA, the CDR3 is TGCGCCAGCAGCCAAGGAAATACAGGGGGCACAGATACGCAGTATTTT.

The chain carries TRBV5-1 and TRBJ1-1, with D tentatively TRBD1 (5 bases). The CDR3 sequence is 16 residues long. Germline V CDR1 and CDR2: SGHRS, YFSETQ. Trimming removed 0 bases from V and 1 base from J, with 13 bases in between. The CDR3 nucleotides are TGCGCCAGCAGCTTGGGGTCGTACGGGGGGAACACTGAAGCTTTCTTT. Translating gives CASSLGSYGGNTEAFF.

CDR3 sequence: CASSLAGTSGNYEQYF. DNA for the CDR3: TGCGCCAGCAGCTTGGCCGGGACTAGCGGAAACTACGAGCAGTACTTC. The chain employs TRBV5-1 and TRBJ2-7; the match to TRBD2 covers 11 bases. V lost 0 bases, J lost 3 bases, and 5 bases stayed unmatched. The CDR3 contains 16 residues. CDR1 and CDR2 (germline): SGHRS, YFSETQ.

The chain has TRBV19 and TRBJ2-5, with D maybe TRBD1 (5 bases). CDR3 length equals 13 residues. V was pared by 4 bases and J by 5 bases, with 11 bases between. The V gene's germline CDR1 is LNHDA and CDR2 SQIVND (reference sequence). CDR3 nucleotide sequence: TGTGCCAGTAGTAACGACCCAGGGGAGACCCAGTACTTC. It is translated as CASSNDPGETQYF.

V and J are TRBV30 and TRBJ1-1; D uncertain. The CDR3 covers 13 residues. With 6 bases removed from V and 0 bases from J, the gap between germline ends came to 11 bases. From germline, CDR1 is GTSNPN and CDR2 SVGIG (reference sequence). CDR3 sequence (DNA): TGTGCCTGCATGCCCGGGATGAACACTGAAGCTTTCTTT. This translates into CACMPGMNTEAFF.

The chain joins TRBV29-1 to TRBJ2-2, with 11 bases matching TRBD2. J gave up 6 bases and V 7 bases, and 4 bases lay outside the gene matches. This CDR3 contains 13 residues. Germline-derived CDR1 and CDR2 are SQVTM and ANQGSEA. The CDR3 region has the DNA TGCAGCGCGCTAGCGGGAGGTGCCGGGGAGCTGTTTTTT. It codes for CSALAGGAGELFF.

The chain employs TRBV5-6 and TRBJ1-2, with D perhaps TRBD1 (5 bases). V gave up 4 bases and J gave up 3 bases, with 16 bases separating them. The germline V gene encodes CDR1 SGHDT and CDR2 YYEEEE. The CDR3 covers 15 residues. CDR3 DNA: TGTGCCAGCAGCCGCAGCCTCGCGGGGGACTATGGCTACACCTTC. Amino acids: CASSRSLAGDYGYTF.

The V call is TRBV28, the J call TRBJ2-1, with D hard to call. The germline V gene encodes CDR1 MDHEN and CDR2 SYDVKM. Trimming removed 2 bases from V and 2 bases from J, with 13 bases in between. The CDR3 sequence is 16 residues long. The CDR3 loop reads CASSLVGSITYNEQFF. The DNA of the CDR3 is TGTGCCAGCAGTTTAGTCGGGTCGATAACCTACAATGAGCAGTTCTTC.

This chain joins TRBV28 and TRBJ1-2; 7 bases are shared with TRBD1. Germline lookup yields CDR1 MDHEN and CDR2 SYDVKM. Trimming at V came to 10 bases and at J to 10 bases, leaving 12 bases not matched to a gene. The CDR3 consists of 12 residues. CDR3 protein: CATQTGPGDYTF. DNA for the CDR3: TGTGCCACCCAGACAGGGCCTGGGGACTACACCTTC.

This rearrangement joins TRBV18 to TRBJ1-1; 7 bases fit TRBD1. The CDR3 loop spans 13 amino acids. V dropped 1 base and J dropped 8; count of bases not matched to a gene: 4. The germline V gene encodes CDR1 KGHSH and CDR2 LQKENI. The CDR3 region has the DNA TGTGCCAGCTCACCACGTGAGGGACAGGAAGCTTTCTTT. Translated, it gives CASSPREGQEAFF.

V usage is TRBV28 and J usage is TRBJ2-2, with D unresolved. Trimming left V 6 bases short and J 6 bases short, with 11 bases between. In germline, CDR1 is MDHEN, CDR2 SYDVKM. There are 13 residues in the CDR3. CDR3 residues: CASSPSFPGELFF. In nucleotides, the CDR3 is TGTGCCAGCAGCCCGAGTTTTCCCGGGGAGCTGTTTTTT.

Comments on this clone: It may be a read error: a sequence one base away is much more abundant. Other DNA sequences of this sample code for an identical CDR3. V usage is TRBV5-1 and J usage is TRBJ1-4; D unclear. Deletions cut 4 bases from V and 7 bases from J, with 14 bases between. Germline values: CDR1 SGHRS, CDR2 YFSETQ. The CDR3 covers 14 residues. CDR3 residues: CASSPGPGGEKLFF. The CDR3 DNA is TGCGCCAGCAGCCCCGGTCCCGGAGGTGAAAAACTGTTTTTT.

This chain connects TRBV27 to TRBJ1-5, with a possible D match to TRBD1 (6 bases). Per the germline V gene, CDR1 is MNHEY and CDR2 is SMNVEV (reference sequence). The CDR3 is 15 amino acids. Deletions cut 3 bases from V and 0 bases from J, with 9 bases between. CDR3 protein: CASSFLGGSNQPQHF. CDR3 nucleotides: TGTGCCAGCAGTTTCCTAGGGGGTAGCAATCAGCCCCAGCATTTT.

This clone was seen only a few times. The gene calls are TRBV6-1 and TRBJ1-1; tentative D call: TRBD1 (6 bases). The germline V and J ends were trimmed by 4 bases and 3 bases, with 9 bases remaining between them. CDR1 is MNHNS, CDR2 SASEGT, per germline. The CDR3 has 13 residues. DNA for the CDR3: TGTGCCAGCAGTGCGGGGGGCCACACTGAAGCTTTCTTT. Translating it yields CASSAGGHTEAFF.

The V gene is TRBV19, the J gene TRBJ2-7; a possible D gene is TRBD1 (6 bases). This CDR3 region has 19 residues. Germline-derived CDR1 and CDR2 are LNHDA and SQIVND (reference sequence). The V gene lost 5 bases and the J gene lost 4 bases, with 30 bases spanning the gap. For the CDR3, the DNA is TGTGCCAGTAGTGATCACCCCATCCTCCAGGGGAGAACGCGGTACGAGCAGTACTTC. Translation: CASSDHPILQGRTRYEQYF.

The chain couples TRBV28 to TRBJ2-5, with 8 nucleotides matching TRBD1. CDR1 is MDHEN, CDR2 SYDVKM, per germline. V dropped 2 bases and J dropped 4; count of bases not matched to a gene: 3. The CDR3 has 14 amino acids. DNA of the CDR3: TGTGCCAGCAGTTTACCAGGGGGCTCAGAGACCCAGTACTTC. As protein: CASSLPGGSETQYF.